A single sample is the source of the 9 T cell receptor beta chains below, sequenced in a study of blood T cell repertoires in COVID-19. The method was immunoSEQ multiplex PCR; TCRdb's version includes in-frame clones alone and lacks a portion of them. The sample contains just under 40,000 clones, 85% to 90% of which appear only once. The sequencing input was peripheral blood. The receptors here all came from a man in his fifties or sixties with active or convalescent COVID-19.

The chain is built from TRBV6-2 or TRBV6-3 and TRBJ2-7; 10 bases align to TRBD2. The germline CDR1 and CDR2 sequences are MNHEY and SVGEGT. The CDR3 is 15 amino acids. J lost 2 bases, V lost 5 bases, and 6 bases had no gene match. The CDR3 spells CASSPRAGGAYEQYF. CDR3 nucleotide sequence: TGTGCCAGCAGTCCCAGAGCGGGAGGGGCCTACGAGCAGTACTTC.

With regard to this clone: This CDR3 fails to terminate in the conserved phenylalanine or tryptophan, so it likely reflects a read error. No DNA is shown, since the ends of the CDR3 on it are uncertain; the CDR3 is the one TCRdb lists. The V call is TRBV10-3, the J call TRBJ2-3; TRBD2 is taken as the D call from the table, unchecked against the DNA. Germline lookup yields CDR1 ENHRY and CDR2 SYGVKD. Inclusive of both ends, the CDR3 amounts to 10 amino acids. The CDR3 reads CAISEQCGVL.

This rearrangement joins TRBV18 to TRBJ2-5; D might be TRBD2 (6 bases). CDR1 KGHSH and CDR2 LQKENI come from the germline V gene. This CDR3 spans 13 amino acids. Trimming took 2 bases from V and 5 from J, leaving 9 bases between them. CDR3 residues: CASSPSGDETQYF. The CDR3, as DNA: TGTGCCAGCTCACCATCGGGGGACGAGACCCAGTACTTC.

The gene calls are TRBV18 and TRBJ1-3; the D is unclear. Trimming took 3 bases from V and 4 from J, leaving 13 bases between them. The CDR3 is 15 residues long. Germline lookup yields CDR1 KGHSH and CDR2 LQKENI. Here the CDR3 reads CASSPRVNRGNTIYF. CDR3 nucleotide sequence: TGTGCCAGCTCACCGCGGGTCAACCGGGGAAACACCATATATTTT.

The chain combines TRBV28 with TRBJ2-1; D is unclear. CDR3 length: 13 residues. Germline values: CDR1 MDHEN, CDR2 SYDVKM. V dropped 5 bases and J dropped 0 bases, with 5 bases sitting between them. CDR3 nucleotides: TGTGCCAGCAGTAAGAGCTCCTACAATGAGCAGTTCTTC. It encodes CASSKSSYNEQFF.

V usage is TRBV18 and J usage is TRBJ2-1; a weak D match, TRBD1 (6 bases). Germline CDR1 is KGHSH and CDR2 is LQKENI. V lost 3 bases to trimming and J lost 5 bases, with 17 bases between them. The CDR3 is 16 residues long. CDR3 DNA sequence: TGTGCCAGCTCACCCGGCGGATTGGGGGCAAACAATGAGCAGTTCTTC. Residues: CASSPGGLGANNEQFF. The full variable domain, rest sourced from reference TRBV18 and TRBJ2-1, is NAGVMQNPRHLVRRRGQEARLRCSPMKGHSHVYWYRQLPEEGLKFMVYLQKENIIDESGMPKERFSAEFPKEGPSILRIQQVVRGDSAAYFCASSPGGLGANNEQFFGPGTRLTVL.

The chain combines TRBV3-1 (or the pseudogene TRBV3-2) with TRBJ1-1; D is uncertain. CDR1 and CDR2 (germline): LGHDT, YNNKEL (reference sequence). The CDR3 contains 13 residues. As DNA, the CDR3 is TGTGCGACCACTCCGGGGTTTGGCACTGAAGCTTTCTTT. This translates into CATTPGFGTEAFF.

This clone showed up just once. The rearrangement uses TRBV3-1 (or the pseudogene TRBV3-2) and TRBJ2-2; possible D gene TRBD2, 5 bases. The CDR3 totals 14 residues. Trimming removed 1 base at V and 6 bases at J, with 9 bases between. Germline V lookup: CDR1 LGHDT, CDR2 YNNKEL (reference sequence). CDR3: CASSQASWAGELFF. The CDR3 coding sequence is TGTGCCAGCAGCCAAGCTAGCTGGGCCGGGGAGCTGTTTTTT.

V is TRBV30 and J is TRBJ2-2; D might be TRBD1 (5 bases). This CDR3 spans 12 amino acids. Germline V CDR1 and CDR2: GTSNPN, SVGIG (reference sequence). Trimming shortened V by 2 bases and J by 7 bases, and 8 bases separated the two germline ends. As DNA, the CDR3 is TGTGCCTGGAGTCAGGGTGACGGGGAGCTGTTTTTT. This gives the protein CAWSQGDGELFF.